This is a list of T cell receptor beta chains from one sample in a study of blood T cell repertoires in COVID-19. Some clones are missing from TCRdb's copy, which holds only in-frame ones; the method was immunoSEQ multiplex PCR. The sample includes 120,000 or so clones, around 80% seen only once; the top ten take around 16%. Sequencing was done on a sample of peripheral blood. These receptors all stem from a man aged 55 to 70 with active or convalescent COVID-19. The CDR3 runs from the conserved cysteine through the conserved F or W. A D gene is named only where the DNA matches it firmly. Expanded clones are given a class, and other clones once, few, many or no size at all.

j_call	v_call	d_call	clone_size	cdr3_aa	cdr3_nt
TRBJ2-2	TRBV24-1	.	few	CATSEAGPTGELFF	TGTGCCACCAGTGAAGCAGGGCCTACCGGGGAGCTGTTTTTT
TRBJ2-3	TRBV24-1	TRBD2	few	CATSDPVGRAGDTQYF	TGTGCCACCAGTGACCCCGTCGGGAGGGCCGGAGATACGCAGTATTTT
TRBJ2-1	TRBV4-3	TRBD2	few	CASSPALGRGVRGGEQFF	TGCGCCAGCAGCCCCGCCTTGGGTCGGGGGGTAAGGGGTGGGGAGCAGTTCTTC
TRBJ1-1	TRBV11-2	TRBD1	.	CASSVGTGYEAFF	TGTGCCAGCAGCGTAGGGACAGGGTATGAAGCTTTCTTT
TRBJ1-4	TRBV7-4	.	few	CASSLGRVGEKLFF	TGTGCCAGCAGCTTAGGCAGGGTGGGTGAAAAACTGTTTTTT
TRBJ1-5	TRBV2	TRBD1	once	CASSAQGEGVNQPQHF	TGTGCCAGCAGTGCTCAGGGGGAAGGAGTCAATCAGCCCCAGCATTTT
TRBJ2-2	TRBV25-1	.	many	CASSESQFYTGELFF	TGTGCCAGCAGTGAATCCCAATTTTACACCGGGGAGCTGTTTTTT
TRBJ2-2	TRBV5-1	.	.	CASSLVAASNTGELFF	TGCGCCAGCAGCTTGGTAGCGGCGTCGAACACCGGGGAGCTGTTTTTT
TRBJ2-3	TRBV6-2/TRBV6-3	TRBD2	.	CASSIGLAGDSGTQYF	TGTGCCAGCAGCATCGGACTAGCGGGAGATTCTGGTACGCAGTATTTT
TRBJ1-5	TRBV28	TRBD1	.	CASSFKILQGGESNQPQHF	TGTGCCAGCAGTTTCAAGATTTTACAGGGGGGTGAAAGCAATCAGCCCCAGCATTTT
TRBJ2-2	TRBV11-1	TRBD2	once	CASSPRLAGTGELFF	TGTGCCAGCAGCCCTAGACTAGCGGGGACCGGGGAGCTGTTTTTT
TRBJ2-1	TRBV2	.	.	CASSETVSYNEQFF	TGTGCCAGCAGTGAAACGGTCTCCTACAATGAGCAGTTCTTC
TRBJ1-2	TRBV11-2	.	.	CASSLEGRSDGYTF	TGTGCCAGCAGCTTAGAAGGCAGGTCGGATGGCTACACCTTC
TRBJ2-7	TRBV11-2	TRBD1	once	CASSSRTGLYEQYF	TGTGCCAGCAGCTCCCGGACAGGTCTGTACGAGCAGTACTTC
TRBJ2-7	TRBV15	.	.	CATSRPSGLTYEQYF	TGTGCCACCAGCAGACCATCGGGACTTACCTACGAGCAGTACTTC
TRBJ2-1	TRBV28	.	.	CASSWGVSSYNEQFF	TGTGCCAGCAGTTGGGGGGTCAGCTCCTACAATGAGCAGTTCTTC
TRBJ1-5	TRBV27	.	.	CASSPRQGYISNQPQHF	TGTGCCAGCAGTCCCAGGCAGGGCTATATTAGCAATCAGCCCCAGCATTTT
TRBJ2-3	TRBV5-6	.	once	CASSYMDTQYF	TGTGCCAGCAGCTATATGGATACGCAGTATTTT
TRBJ1-5	TRBV7-2	.	.	CASSLDRANKPQHF	TGTGCCAGCAGCTTAGACAGAGCCAACAAGCCCCAGCATTTT
TRBJ2-1	TRBV20-1	TRBD1	.	CSASWDRRNEQFF	TGCAGTGCTAGTTGGGACAGGAGGAATGAGCAGTTCTTC